This T cell receptor (beta chain) was recovered during a study of human T cells and chemical hapten exposure. About the study: Application of 0.01% DPC to the upper back was done by patch test, with a reading at 6 days.

The CDR3 covers 11 residues. The germline V gene encodes CDR1 ENHRY and CDR2 SYGVKD. Trimming left V 5 bases short and J 3 bases short, with 5 bases between. Via MiXCR, TCRdb re-called the RACE reads, giving one row per CDR3 protein. The repertoire holds around 200,000 distinct CDR3 sequences, roughly 30% seen once, with nearly 3% in the top ten. Time point in this sample: pre-sensitization, week 0. The treatment here: therapeutic diphenylcyclopropenone sensitization with weekly scalp DPC. This clonotype was seen only a few times. This specimen consisted of whole blood, obtained in connection with sensitization to the hapten diphenylcyclopropenone (DPC). V gene TRBV10-3 combines with J gene TRBJ2-7; D not resolved. The sequence was obtained from a woman in her twenties or thirties with alopecia areata. Some clones in this sample may be carry-over from other donors' samples. The CDR3: CAISQNYEQYF. CDR3 sequence (DNA): TGTGCCATCAGTCAAAACTACGAGCAGTACTTC.